This T cell receptor beta chain comes out of a study of sequential checkpoint blockade in melanoma. In the study overall: Both treatment sequences were followed by maintenance nivolumab. Matched biopsies came pretreatment and at week 13 for about 24 patients. TCRbeta immunosequencing was performed on DNA from roughly 90 pretreatment melanoma tumor samples. Findings and limits, study-wide: In arm A, pretreatment tumor clonality was associated with response.

Treatment indicated: randomized to nivolumab then ipilimumab (arm A) or the reverse (arm B). The CDR3 extends over 13 amino acids. The germline CDR1 and CDR2 sequences are LNHDA and SQIVND (reference sequence). V was cut by 4 bases and J by 4 bases, with 11 bases left in between. Assay used: immunoSEQ multiplex PCR; TCRdb lists only in-frame clones, some missing. The table includes about 2,900 clones, 30% to 40% detected once. As for this clone: Its antigen is unidentified.

The gene calls are TRBV19 and TRBJ2-7; TRBD2 is a possible D gene (6 bases). Specimen: tumor tissue (inferred from file names), collected from a patient given nivolumab and ipilimumab in sequence. This receptor was taken from a human donor with melanoma. CDR3 amino acids: CASSNGGGYEQYF. Here the CDR3 DNA reads TGTGCCAGTAGTAATGGGGGAGGTTACGAGCAGTACTTC.